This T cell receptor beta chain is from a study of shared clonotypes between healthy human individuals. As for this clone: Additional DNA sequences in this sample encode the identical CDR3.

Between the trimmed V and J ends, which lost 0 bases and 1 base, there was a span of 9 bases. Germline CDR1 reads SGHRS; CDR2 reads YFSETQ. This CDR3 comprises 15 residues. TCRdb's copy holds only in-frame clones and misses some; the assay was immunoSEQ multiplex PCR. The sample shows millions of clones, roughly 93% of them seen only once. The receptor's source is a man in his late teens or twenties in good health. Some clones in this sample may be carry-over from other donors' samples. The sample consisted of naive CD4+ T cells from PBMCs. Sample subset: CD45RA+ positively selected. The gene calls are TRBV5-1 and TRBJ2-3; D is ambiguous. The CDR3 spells CASSLAPLGTDTQYF. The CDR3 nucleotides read TGCGCCAGCAGCTTGGCCCCGTTGGGCACAGATACGCAGTATTTT.